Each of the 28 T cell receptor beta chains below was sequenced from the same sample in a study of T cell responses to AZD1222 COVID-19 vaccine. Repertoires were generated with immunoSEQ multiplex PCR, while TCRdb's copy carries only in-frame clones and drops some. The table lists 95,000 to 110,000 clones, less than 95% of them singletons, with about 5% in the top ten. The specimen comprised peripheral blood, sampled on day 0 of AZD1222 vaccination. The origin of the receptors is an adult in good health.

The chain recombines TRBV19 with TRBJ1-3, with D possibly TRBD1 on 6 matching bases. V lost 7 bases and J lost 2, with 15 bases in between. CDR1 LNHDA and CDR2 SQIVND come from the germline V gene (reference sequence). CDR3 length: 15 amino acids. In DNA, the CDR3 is TGTGCCAGTACCTCAGGGGTTTTTGCTGGAAACACCATATATTTT. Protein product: CASTSGVFAGNTIYF. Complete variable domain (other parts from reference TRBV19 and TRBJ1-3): DGGITQSPKYLFRKEGQNVTLSCEQNLNHDAMYWYRQDPGQGLRLIYYSQIVNDFQKGDIAEGYSVSREKKESFPLTVTSAQKNPTAFYLCASTSGVFAGNTIYFGEGSWLTVV.

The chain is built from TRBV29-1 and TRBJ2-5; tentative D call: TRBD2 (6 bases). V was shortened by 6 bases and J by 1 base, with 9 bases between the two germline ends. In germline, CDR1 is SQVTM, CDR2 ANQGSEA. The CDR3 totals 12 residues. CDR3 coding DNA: TGCAGCGTCCCGGGGGTCCAAGAGACCCAGTACTTC. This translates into CSVPGVQETQYF.

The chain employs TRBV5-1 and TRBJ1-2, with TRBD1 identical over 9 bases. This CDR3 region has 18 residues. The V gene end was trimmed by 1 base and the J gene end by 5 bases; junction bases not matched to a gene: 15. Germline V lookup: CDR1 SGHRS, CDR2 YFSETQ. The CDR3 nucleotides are TGCGCCAGCAGCTTGAGGGAACCTTCAACAGGGGGCTCTTATGGCTACACCTTC. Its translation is CASSLREPSTGGSYGYTF.

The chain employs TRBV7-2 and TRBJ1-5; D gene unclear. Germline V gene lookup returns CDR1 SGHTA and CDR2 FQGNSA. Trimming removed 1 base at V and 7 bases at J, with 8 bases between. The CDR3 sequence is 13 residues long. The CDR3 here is CASSLVYGQPQHF. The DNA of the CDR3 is TGTGCCAGCAGCTTAGTTTATGGACAGCCCCAGCATTTT.

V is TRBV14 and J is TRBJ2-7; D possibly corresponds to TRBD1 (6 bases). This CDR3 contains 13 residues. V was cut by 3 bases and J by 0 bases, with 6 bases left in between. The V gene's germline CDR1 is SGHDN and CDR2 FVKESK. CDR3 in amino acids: CASSHRGSYEQYF. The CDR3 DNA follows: TGTGCCAGCAGCCACAGGGGCTCCTACGAGCAGTACTTC.

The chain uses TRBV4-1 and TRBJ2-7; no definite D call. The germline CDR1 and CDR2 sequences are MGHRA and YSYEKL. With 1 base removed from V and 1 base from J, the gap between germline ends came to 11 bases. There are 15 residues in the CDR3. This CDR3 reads CASSQVIAGSYEQYF. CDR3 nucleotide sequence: TGCGCCAGCAGCCAAGTAATAGCCGGATCCTACGAGCAGTACTTC.

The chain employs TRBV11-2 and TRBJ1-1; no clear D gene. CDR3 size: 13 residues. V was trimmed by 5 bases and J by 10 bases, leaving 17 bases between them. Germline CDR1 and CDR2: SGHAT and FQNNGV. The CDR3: CASSQLAGLLAFF. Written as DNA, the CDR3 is TGTGCCAGCAGCCAATTAGCTGGTTTACTAGCTTTCTTT.

CDR3 in DNA: TGTGCCAGCAGTGACGGGACTAGCGGGGGAAATGAGCAGTTCTTC. Translating it yields CASSDGTSGGNEQFF. The chain employs TRBV6-4 and TRBJ2-1, with 14 bases that match TRBD2. In germline, CDR1 is MRHNA, CDR2 SNTAGT. V lost 2 bases, J lost 7 bases, and 1 base stayed unmatched. The CDR3 extends over 15 amino acids.

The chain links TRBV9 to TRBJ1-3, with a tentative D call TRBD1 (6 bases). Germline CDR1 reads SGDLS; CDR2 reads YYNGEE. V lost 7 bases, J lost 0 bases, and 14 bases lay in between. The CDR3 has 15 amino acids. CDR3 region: CASSATGYSGNTIYF. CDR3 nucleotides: TGTGCCAGCTCGGCGACAGGTTACTCTGGAAACACCATATATTTT.

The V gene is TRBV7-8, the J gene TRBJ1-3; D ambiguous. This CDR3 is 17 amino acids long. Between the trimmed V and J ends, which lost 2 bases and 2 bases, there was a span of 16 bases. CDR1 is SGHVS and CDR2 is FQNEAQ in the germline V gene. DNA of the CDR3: TGTGCCAGCAGCTTAACCCGCTTCCCCACGGCTGGAAACACCATATATTTT. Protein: CASSLTRFPTAGNTIYF.

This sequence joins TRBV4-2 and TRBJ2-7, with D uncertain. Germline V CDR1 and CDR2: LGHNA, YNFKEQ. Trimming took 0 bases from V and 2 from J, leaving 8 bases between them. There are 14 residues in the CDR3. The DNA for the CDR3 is TGTGCCAGCAGCCAAGAAACCGCTCCCTACGAGCAGTACTTC. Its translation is CASSQETAPYEQYF.

The CDR3 DNA reads TGCGCCAGCAGCTTGGGTGATGGGGATACGCAGTATTTT. Amino acid sequence: CASSLGDGDTQYF. The rearrangement uses TRBV5-1 and TRBJ2-3; D gene ambiguous. This CDR3 is built from 13 residues. CDR1 is SGHRS and CDR2 is YFSETQ in the germline V gene. V was clipped by 0 bases and J by 6 bases, with 8 bases between them.

CDR3 in amino acids: CASSQTGATIDTQYF. The CDR3 bases are TGCGCCAGCAGCCAAACCGGGGCAACTATCGATACGCAGTATTTT. This sequence joins TRBV4-1 and TRBJ2-3; D tentatively reads TRBD1 or TRBD2 (5 bases each). Trimming took 2 bases from V and 6 from J, leaving 15 bases between them. CDR1 MGHRA and CDR2 YSYEKL come from the germline V gene. CDR3 length: 15 amino acids.

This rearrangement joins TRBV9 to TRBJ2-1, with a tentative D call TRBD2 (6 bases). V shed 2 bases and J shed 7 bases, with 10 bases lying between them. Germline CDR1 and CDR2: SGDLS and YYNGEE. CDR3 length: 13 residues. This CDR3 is CASSVGAGNEQFF. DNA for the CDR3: TGTGCCAGCAGCGTTGGGGCGGGAAATGAGCAGTTCTTC.

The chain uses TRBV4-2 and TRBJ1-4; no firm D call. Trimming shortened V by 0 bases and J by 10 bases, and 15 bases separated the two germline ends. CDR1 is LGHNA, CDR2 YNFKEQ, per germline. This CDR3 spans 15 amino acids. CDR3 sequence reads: CASSQDTVRIAKLFF. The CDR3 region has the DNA TGTGCCAGCAGCCAAGACACGGTCCGGATCGCAAAACTGTTTTTT.

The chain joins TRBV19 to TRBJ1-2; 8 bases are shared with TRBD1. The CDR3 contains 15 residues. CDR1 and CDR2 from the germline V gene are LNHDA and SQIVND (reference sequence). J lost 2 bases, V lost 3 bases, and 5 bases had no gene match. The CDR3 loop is CASSIPTGANYGYTF. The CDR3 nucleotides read TGTGCCAGTAGTATCCCGACAGGGGCAAACTATGGCTACACCTTC.

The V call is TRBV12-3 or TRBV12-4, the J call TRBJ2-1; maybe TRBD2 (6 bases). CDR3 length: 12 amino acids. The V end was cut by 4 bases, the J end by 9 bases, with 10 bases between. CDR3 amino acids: CASSSGLGEQFF. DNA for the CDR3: TGTGCCAGCAGTTCGGGACTGGGTGAGCAGTTCTTC.

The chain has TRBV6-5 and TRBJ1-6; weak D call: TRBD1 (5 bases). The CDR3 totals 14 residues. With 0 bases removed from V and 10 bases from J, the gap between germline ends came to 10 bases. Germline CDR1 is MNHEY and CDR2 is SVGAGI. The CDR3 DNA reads TGTGCCAGCAGTTACTCGATGGAGGGGTCACCCCTCCACTTT. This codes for CASSYSMEGSPLHF.

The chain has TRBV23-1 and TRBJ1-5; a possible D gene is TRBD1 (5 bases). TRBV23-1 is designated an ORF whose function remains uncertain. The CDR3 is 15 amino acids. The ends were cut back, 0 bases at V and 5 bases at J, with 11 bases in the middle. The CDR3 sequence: CASSQSCSRDQPQHF. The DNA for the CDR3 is TGCGCCAGCAGTCAATCGTGTAGCAGGGATCAGCCCCAGCATTTT.

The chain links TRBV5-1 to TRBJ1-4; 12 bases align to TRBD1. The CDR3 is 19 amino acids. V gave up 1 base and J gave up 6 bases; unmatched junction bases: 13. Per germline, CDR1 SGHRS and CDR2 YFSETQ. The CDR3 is CASSLPARDRGLVYEKLFF. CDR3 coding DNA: TGCGCCAGCAGCTTGCCCGCGAGGGACAGGGGGCTTGTTTATGAAAAACTGTTTTTT.

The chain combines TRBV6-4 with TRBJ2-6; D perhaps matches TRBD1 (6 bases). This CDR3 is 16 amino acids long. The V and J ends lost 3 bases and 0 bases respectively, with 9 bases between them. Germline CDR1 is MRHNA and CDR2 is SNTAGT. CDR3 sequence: CASSEGTSSGANVLTF. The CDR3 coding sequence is TGTGCCAGCAGTGAGGGGACAAGCTCTGGGGCCAACGTCCTGACTTTC.

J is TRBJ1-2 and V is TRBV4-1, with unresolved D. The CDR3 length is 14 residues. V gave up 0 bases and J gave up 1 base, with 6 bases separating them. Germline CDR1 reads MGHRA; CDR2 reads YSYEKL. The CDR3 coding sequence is TGCGCCAGCAGCCAAGATCGGGGTAACTATGGCTACACCTTC. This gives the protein CASSQDRGNYGYTF.

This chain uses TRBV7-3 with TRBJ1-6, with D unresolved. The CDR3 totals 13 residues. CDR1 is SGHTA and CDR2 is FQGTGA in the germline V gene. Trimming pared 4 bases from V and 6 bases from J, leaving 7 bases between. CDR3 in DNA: TGTGCCAGCAGCTGGACGGGTAATTCACCCCTCCACTTT. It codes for CASSWTGNSPLHF. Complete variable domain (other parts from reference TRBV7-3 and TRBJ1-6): GAGVSQTPSNKVTEKGKYVELRCDPISGHTALYWYRQSLGQGPEFLIYFQGTGAADDSGLPNDRFFAVRPEGSVSTLKIQRTERGDSAVYLCASSWTGNSPLHFGNGTRLTVT.

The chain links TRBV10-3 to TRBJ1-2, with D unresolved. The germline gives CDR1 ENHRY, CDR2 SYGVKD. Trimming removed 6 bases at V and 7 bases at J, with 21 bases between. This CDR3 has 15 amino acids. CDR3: CAIRPAPEQISGYTF. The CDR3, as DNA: TGTGCCATCAGGCCGGCGCCAGAGCAAATATCTGGCTACACCTTC.

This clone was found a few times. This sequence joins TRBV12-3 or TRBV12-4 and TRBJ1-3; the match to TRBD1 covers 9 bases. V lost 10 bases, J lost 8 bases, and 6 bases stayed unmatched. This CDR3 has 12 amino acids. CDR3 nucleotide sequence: TGTGCCACAGAGACAGGGGGGGACACCATATATTTT. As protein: CATETGGDTIYF.

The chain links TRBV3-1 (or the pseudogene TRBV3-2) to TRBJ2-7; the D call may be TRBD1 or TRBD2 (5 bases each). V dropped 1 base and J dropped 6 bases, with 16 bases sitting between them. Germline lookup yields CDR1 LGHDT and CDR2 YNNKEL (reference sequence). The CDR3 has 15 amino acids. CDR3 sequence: CASSQGGAGFGEQYF. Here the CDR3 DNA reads TGTGCCAGCAGCCAAGGAGGGGCAGGATTCGGCGAGCAGTACTTC.

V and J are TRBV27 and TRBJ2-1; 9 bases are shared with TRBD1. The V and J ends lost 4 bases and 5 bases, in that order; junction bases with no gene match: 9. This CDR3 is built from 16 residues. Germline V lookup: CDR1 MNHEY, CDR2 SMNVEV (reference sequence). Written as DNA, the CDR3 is TGTGCCAGCAGTTCCCTTCCGGGACAGGGCCACAATGAGCAGTTCTTC. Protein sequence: CASSSLPGQGHNEQFF.

CDR3 coding DNA: TGTGCCAGCAGCTTGGGAACAGGGAGGGCGTATGGCTACACCTTC. Protein: CASSLGTGRAYGYTF. The chain uses TRBV5-6 and TRBJ1-2; TRBD1 might be the D (6 bases). CDR3 length: 15 residues. V gave up 0 bases and J gave up 5 bases, with 14 bases separating them. Germline CDR1 is SGHDT and CDR2 is YYEEEE.